Included here is one T cell receptor beta chain sequence, with context. Its antigen is currently not known. Base qualities are not provided; no much larger clone lies one nucleotide away. This sample is drawn from a study of shared clonotypes between healthy human individuals (dated by TCRdb to 2020 to 2022). About the investigation overall: The cohort comprised two women and a few men aged 18 to 49 years. Between about 0.94 and 8.9 billion PBMCs per donor were obtained by leukapheresis. Per donor, three plates each were used for CD4 naive and CD4 memory, two for CD8 naive, and one for CD8 memory. Libraries were prepared and TCR repertoires were sequenced by different laboratories using diverse techniques, in order to increase sequencing depth and limit assay-specific biases. To estimate repertoire size and how much clonotype sharing occurs between individuals, the study deeply sequenced the blood TCR repertoires of 4 to 6 healthy adults. The paper's findings and limits, for the study overall: Rarefaction of sorted-subset datasets indicated incomplete sequencing despite the large sequencing depth. When a handful of donors were compared, the shared fraction of clonotypes was 5% to 6.5% for naive CD4, less than 4% for naive CD8, more than 2% for memory CD4, and under 0.5% for memory CD8. Compared with non-shared clonotypes, the clonotypes found in all four sorted-subset donors had higher generation probabilities. Naive subsets generally had larger estimated clonotype richness than memory subsets did. Sampling was restricted to blood, and TCR repertoires in tissues likely differ from the TCR repertoires found in blood. Based on pairwise subsampling, the degree of clonotype sharing among donors was expected to be affected by sequencing depth. The genetic and exposure-history diversity represented was limited by the small number of donors.

Reading from cysteine to phenylalanine, the CDR3 counts 18 amino acids. This entry keeps only the CDR3 DNA: 54 bases, framed from base 1. CDR1 and CDR2 (SEHNR, FQNEAQ) derive from the germline V gene (reference sequence). From V the trimming removes 4 bases and from J it removes 0 bases, while the gene matches leave 10 bases of the junction unaccounted for. Using the deep immunoSEQ assay, TCR CDR3 regions were amplified from genomic DNA by multiplex PCR. Extracted genomic DNA from each cell subset was spread evenly across all wells of several immunoSEQ 96-well plates, with each plate serving as a replicate. For sorted subsets, about 200 ng genomic DNA, equal to tens of thousands of T cell genomes, was loaded into each replicate PCR. The purified libraries were quantified using a Qubit 3.0 fluorometer, sized with a Bioanalyzer 2100, and then quantified again using the KAPA Library Quantification kit. Every immunoSEQ 96-well plate was sequenced on a dedicated single-read 150-cycle Illumina NextSeq 550 flow cell. On the study's bioinformatics: The immunoSEQ output contained only junctional sequences without quality scores, so filtering could not match that applied to full-length reads. To assign V/J genes and CDR3, sequences were annotated against IMGT germline references using PyIR, a Python wrapper for IgBLAST v1.9. Reads with weak V/J assignments (E-value above 1e-6), missing CDR3, stop codons, out-of-frame junctions, or ambiguous translated residues were removed. V3J clonotypes were defined as sequences sharing the same inferred V gene, J gene, and CDR3 amino acid sequence. The percentage overlap between two repertoires was calculated by dividing the number of shared unique clonotypes by the size of the smaller repertoire. RTK rarefaction, the Chao1 estimator, and Recon v2.1 estimates of unobserved clonotypes were used to assess repertoire richness. Generation probabilities for all TCRbeta clonotypes obtained by the gDNA method from several donors were computed using OLGA. TCRdb's version of the immuneACCESS table is confined to in-frame rearrangements and falls short of the full clone set. An unresolved V gene accounts for under half of the shortfall where checked; the remainder is of unknown origin. The V and J calls and the clone size are those of that table, but D and trimming were determined from the DNA. For this sample there are roughly 1.5 million clones; 95% to 99% appear just once. The ten biggest clones cover 0.4% to 0.55% of the sample.

The donors were healthy, HIV-negative adults with no recently reported acute infections or vaccinations. Every donor was a Caucasian adult residing in Nashville, Tennessee, USA. CD4+ T cells were enriched by magnetic negative selection; naive cells were then positively selected on CD45RA, and the negative fraction formed the memory subset. Blood was obtained by leukapheresis, after which PBMCs were separated by Ficoll-Histopaque density gradient centrifugation and cryopreserved in liquid nitrogen vapor phase. Analytical flow cytometry was used to check the purity and quantity of each magnetically sorted T cell population. Each sorted fraction had its genomic DNA isolated and then quantified by UV absorbance on a Nanodrop 2000c.

Input material: naive CD4+ T cells sorted from blood. The cell subset or site label of this sample denotes: CD45RA+ positively selected. The rearranged segments are TRBV7-9 and TRBJ2-2, and 8 junctional nucleotides match TRBD1. The origin of this receptor is a man aged 25-45 years in good health. This receptor carries the CDR3 CASSSPGQDGPNTGELFF. The sequenced DNA is TGTGCCAGCAGCTCGCCGGGACAGGACGGGCCGAACACCGGGGAGCTGTTTTTT.